Listed here are 28 T cell receptor beta chains from one sample, sequenced in a study of radiotherapy plus CTLA-4 blockade in lung cancer. The repertoire was sequenced with immunoSEQ multiplex PCR; TCRdb's copy has only in-frame clones and lacks some. The table records 90,000 to 100,000 clones, about 70% of them present only once. Sequenced material: peripheral blood, taken from a patient treated with radiotherapy plus ipilimumab. The source of these receptors is a human donor with non-small cell lung cancer who had a partial response to radiotherapy plus ipilimumab. Some clones in this sample may be carry-over from other donors' samples.

The chain couples TRBV5-5 to TRBJ2-1; D perhaps matches TRBD2 (6 bases). Per the germline V gene, CDR1 is SGHKS and CDR2 is YYEKEE (reference sequence). CDR3 length equals 14 residues. Trimming removed 2 bases at V and 1 base at J, with 7 bases between. CDR3 loop: CASSFGGSYNEQFF. DNA of the CDR3: TGTGCCAGCAGCTTTGGGGGGTCCTACAATGAGCAGTTCTTC.

The rearrangement links TRBV28 to TRBJ1-5; D is unresolved. The CDR3 consists of 12 residues. The ends were cut back, 6 bases at V and 2 bases at J, with 5 bases in the middle. CDR1 is MDHEN, CDR2 SYDVKM, per germline. CDR3 residues: CASRSGNQPQHF. The CDR3 nucleotides are TGTGCCAGCAGATCTGGCAATCAGCCCCAGCATTTT.

The chain links TRBV30 to TRBJ2-5; D perhaps matches TRBD2 (6 bases). Trimming shortened V by 5 bases and J by 1 base, and 14 bases separated the two germline ends. CDR3 size: 14 residues. Germline values: CDR1 GTSNPN, CDR2 SVGIG (reference sequence). In DNA form, the CDR3 reads TGTGCCTGGGGGTCGGGAGCCTTCCAAGAGACCCAGTACTTC. Amino acid sequence: CAWGSGAFQETQYF.

The sample holds a few counts of this clone. This chain uses TRBV2 with TRBJ2-5; possibly TRBD2 for D (6 bases). Germline assignment: CDR1 SNHLY and CDR2 FYNNEI. The V and J ends lost 5 bases and 7 bases respectively, with 11 bases between them. The CDR3 is 12 amino acids. The CDR3 reads CASSPGGVTQYF. The CDR3 nucleotides read TGTGCCAGCAGTCCCGGCGGGGTGACCCAGTACTTC.

V gene TRBV19 combines with J gene TRBJ2-1, with 12 positions matching TRBD2. From germline, CDR1 is LNHDA and CDR2 SQIVND (reference sequence). After removal of 2 bases from V and 3 bases from J, the junction contained 2 bases not matched to a gene. The CDR3 has 16 residues. DNA of the CDR3: TGTGCCAGTAGTATACTAGCGGGAGGGAACTACAATGAGCAGTTCTTC. Translated, it gives CASSILAGGNYNEQFF.

The chain employs TRBV5-6 and TRBJ2-3; no reliable D call. The germline V gene encodes CDR1 SGHDT and CDR2 YYEEEE. CDR3 size: 15 residues. V gave up 6 bases and J gave up 0 bases, with 14 bases separating them. CDR3 protein: CASNPRRTSTDTQYF. The CDR3 coding sequence is TGTGCCAGCAATCCAAGGAGAACTAGCACAGATACGCAGTATTTT.

The genes are TRBV5-4 and TRBJ2-5; TRBD2 matches at 8 bases. The length of the CDR3 is 14 residues. Germline values: CDR1 SGHNT, CDR2 YYREEE (reference sequence). The V and J ends lost 4 bases and 4 bases, in that order; junction bases with no gene match: 6. CDR3 coding DNA: TGTGCCAGCAGCATGCAAGCGGGAGCAGAGACCCAGTACTTC. It encodes CASSMQAGAETQYF.

This clone has a handful of counts. The J gene is TRBJ2-1, the V gene TRBV7-8, with 10 nucleotides matching TRBD2. With V trimmed by 5 bases and J by 7 bases, 11 bases remained unmatched. CDR1 and CDR2 from the germline V gene are SGHVS and FQNEAQ. The CDR3 has 16 amino acids. CDR3 protein: CASSPRRAGGINEQFF. As DNA, the CDR3 is TGTGCCAGCAGCCCCAGGAGAGCGGGAGGGATAAATGAGCAGTTCTTC.

This clone was seen a few times. J is TRBJ2-2 and V is TRBV7-8; TRBD1 might be the D (5 bases). This CDR3 region has 16 residues. Germline V gene lookup returns CDR1 SGHVS and CDR2 FQNEAQ. V lost 5 bases to trimming and J lost 1 base, with 14 bases between them. CDR3 protein: CASSPRAGLNTGELFF. The CDR3, as DNA: TGTGCCAGCAGCCCCCGTGCAGGGCTGAACACCGGGGAGCTGTTTTTT.

The chain employs TRBV11-2 and TRBJ2-5; D is ambiguous. The CDR3 covers 15 residues. Between the trimmed V and J ends, which lost 0 bases and 5 bases, there was a span of 13 bases. The germline gives CDR1 SGHAT, CDR2 FQNNGV. Here the CDR3 reads CASSLDPSSVETQYF. Written as DNA, the CDR3 is TGTGCCAGCAGCTTAGACCCTTCCTCGGTGGAGACCCAGTACTTC.

This clone was seen just once. This chain joins TRBV18 and TRBJ2-3; 7 nucleotides match TRBD1. This CDR3 contains 14 residues. CDR1 is KGHSH and CDR2 is LQKENI in the germline V gene. The V and J ends lost 3 bases and 5 bases, in that order; junction bases with no gene match: 5. In nucleotides, the CDR3 is TGTGCCAGCTCACCTTGGGGACAGCAAGATACGCAGTATTTT. Its translation is CASSPWGQQDTQYF.

The chain recombines TRBV19 with TRBJ1-1; D not certain. The CDR3 is made up of 13 amino acids. V gave up 6 bases and J gave up 3 bases, with 11 bases separating them. Per germline, CDR1 LNHDA and CDR2 SQIVND (reference sequence). The CDR3 region is CASRSLGYTEAFF. In DNA, the CDR3 is TGTGCCAGTAGATCCCTAGGCTACACTGAAGCTTTCTTT.

CDR3 nucleotide sequence: TGTGCCAGCAGCTTCCCCCTAGCGGGGGATGAGCAGTTCTTC. This sequence encodes CASSFPLAGDEQFF. The chain carries TRBV5-5 and TRBJ2-1, with TRBD2 matching over 10 bases. V shed 2 bases, J shed 8 bases, and the junction held 4 bases outside the gene matches. Germline CDR1 reads SGHKS; CDR2 reads YYEKEE (reference sequence). The CDR3 covers 14 residues.

A few counts support this clone. The rearrangement links TRBV5-1 to TRBJ1-1; TRBD1 matches 8 bases. Germline V gene sequence: CDR1 SGHRS, CDR2 YFSETQ. V lost 0 bases and J lost 0; bases outside the gene matches: 1. The CDR3 loop spans 15 amino acids. CDR3 in amino acids: CASSLGTGMNTEAFF. CDR3 bases: TGCGCCAGCAGCTTGGGGACAGGGATGAACACTGAAGCTTTCTTT. Complete variable domain (other parts from reference TRBV5-1 and TRBJ1-1): KAGVTQTPRYLIKTRGQQVTLSCSPISGHRSVSWYQQTPGQGLQFLFEYFSETQRNKGNFPGRFSGRQFSNSRSEMNVSTLELGDSALYLCASSLGTGMNTEAFFGQGTRLTVV.

The V and J genes are TRBV7-8 and TRBJ2-5, with 16 bases identical to TRBD2. CDR3 length equals 17 residues. Germline assignment: CDR1 SGHVS and CDR2 FQNEAQ. V lost 1 base, J lost 4 bases, and 3 bases stayed unmatched. This CDR3 reads CASSLGGLAGGPETQYF. The CDR3 DNA sequence: TGTGCCAGCAGCTTAGGGGGACTAGCGGGGGGGCCAGAGACCCAGTACTTC.

This chain's CDR3 is CASRPGTGNVKAFF. Here the CDR3 DNA reads TGTGCCAGCAGGCCCGGGACAGGGAATGTGAAAGCTTTCTTT. The J gene is TRBJ1-1, the V gene TRBV13; 9 nucleotides agree with TRBD1. Per germline, CDR1 PRHDT and CDR2 FYEKMQ (reference sequence). J lost 9 bases, V lost 6 bases, and 11 bases had no gene match. The CDR3 contains 14 residues.

As concerns this clone: The same CDR3 can be traced to other DNA sequences in this sample. This chain links TRBV6-5 with TRBJ2-7; tentatively, D is TRBD2 (6 bases). The CDR3 is 12 residues long. Germline V gene sequence: CDR1 MNHEY, CDR2 SVGAGI. With 8 bases removed from V and 2 bases from J, the gap between germline ends came to 10 bases. For the CDR3, the DNA is TGTGCCAGCTCCGGGGGTACCTACGAGCAGTACTTC. This gives the protein CASSGGTYEQYF.

This chain uses TRBV27 with TRBJ1-1; tentatively, D is TRBD1 (5 bases). In germline, CDR1 is MNHEY, CDR2 SMNVEV (reference sequence). Deletions cut 2 bases from V and 5 bases from J, with 15 bases between. This CDR3 region has 15 residues. The chain's CDR3 is CASSLGQGFRTEAFF. For the CDR3, the DNA is TGTGCCAGCAGTTTAGGGCAGGGCTTCCGAACTGAAGCTTTCTTT.

This chain uses TRBV28 with TRBJ2-4, with 9 bases aligning to TRBD1. Per the germline V gene, CDR1 is MDHEN and CDR2 is SYDVKM. There are 16 residues in the CDR3. With 4 bases clipped from V and 3 bases from J, the junction kept 7 bases outside the gene matches. For the CDR3, the DNA is TGTGCCAGCAGTTCTGCGACAGGGGGGGTCAAAAACATTCAGTACTTC. Translating it yields CASSSATGGVKNIQYF.

The chain links TRBV4-1 to TRBJ2-2; possibly TRBD2 for D (6 bases). Trimming shortened V by 7 bases and J by 2 bases, and 20 bases separated the two germline ends. Germline V gives CDR1 MGHRA, CDR2 YSYEKL. The CDR3 extends over 17 amino acids. In DNA, the CDR3 is TGCGCCAGCAACCCAGGCGGAGGGTTCTCTAACACCGGGGAGCTGTTTTTT. It encodes CASNPGGGFSNTGELFF.

This clone was picked up a small number of times. This chain connects TRBV7-8 to TRBJ2-1, with 9 bases fitting TRBD2. J gave up 6 bases and V 2 bases, and 8 bases lay outside the gene matches. CDR3 length: 16 amino acids. CDR1 SGHVS and CDR2 FQNEAQ come from the germline V gene. DNA of the CDR3: TGTGCCAGCAGCTTAACGGCGGGGGGGCCGGTCAATGAGCAGTTCTTC. This gives the protein CASSLTAGGPVNEQFF.

In regard to this clone: This sample also contains other DNA sequences that code for the same CDR3. CDR3 amino acids: CASSARGTARTGELFF. DNA for the CDR3: TGTGCCAGCAGCGCCAGGGGAACTGCTCGGACCGGGGAGCTGTTTTTT. The chain couples TRBV9 to TRBJ2-2, with D possibly being TRBD1 (6 bases). Trimming removed 3 bases at V and 5 bases at J, with 17 bases between. CDR1 is SGDLS, CDR2 YYNGEE, per germline. This CDR3 has 16 amino acids.

This clone was counted only a few times. The chain carries TRBV19 and TRBJ2-7; 9 bases agree with TRBD2. This CDR3 has 15 residues. Germline lookup yields CDR1 LNHDA and CDR2 SQIVND (reference sequence). V shed 5 bases, J shed 6 bases, and the junction held 11 bases outside the gene matches. The CDR3 sequence is CASSGSSGARSEQYF. The DNA of the CDR3 is TGTGCCAGTAGTGGGTCTAGCGGGGCACGGAGCGAGCAGTACTTC.

The chain employs TRBV5-6 and TRBJ2-7; D perhaps matches TRBD1 (5 bases). Deletions cut 0 bases from V and 1 base from J, with 17 bases between. CDR3 length equals 17 residues. Germline CDR1 SGHDT, CDR2 YYEEEE. In nucleotides, the CDR3 is TGTGCCAGCAGCTTGGATCGTGGCAGGGTAGGTTCCTACGAGCAGTACTTC. Translation gives CASSLDRGRVGSYEQYF.

The chain uses TRBV5-1 and TRBJ2-7; 9 nucleotides align to TRBD2. The CDR3 totals 15 residues. CDR1 and CDR2 (germline): SGHRS, YFSETQ. After removal of 0 bases from V and 2 bases from J, the junction contained 3 bases not matched to a gene. CDR3: CASSLEGTSPYEQYF. CDR3 bases: TGCGCCAGCAGCTTGGAAGGGACTAGCCCCTACGAGCAGTACTTC.

This clone was seen a few times. V is TRBV11-3 and J is TRBJ2-5; D unclear. The V end was cut by 5 bases, the J end by 0 bases, with 19 bases between. This CDR3 is 17 amino acids long. Germline loops: CDR1 SGHNT, CDR2 YENEEA. As DNA, the CDR3 is TGTGCCAGCAGCCCCCAGTCAACGGTACGGGACCAAGAGACCCAGTACTTC. Amino acids: CASSPQSTVRDQETQYF. Looking up the rest from reference TRBV11-3 and TRBJ2-5 gives the full variable domain: EAGVVQSPRYKIIEKKQPVAFWCNPISGHNTLYWYLQNLGQGPELLIRYENEEAVDDSQLPKDRFSAERLKGVDSTLKIQPAELGDSAVYLCASSPQSTVRDQETQYFGPGTRLLVL.

This rearrangement joins TRBV29-1 to TRBJ2-1; 11 positions agree with TRBD1. V shed 4 bases and J 1 base; nucleotides not matched to a gene: 6. Germline-derived CDR1 and CDR2 are SQVTM and ANQGSEA. The CDR3 consists of 16 residues. In DNA, the CDR3 is TGCAGCGTTGTGGACAGGGGGCTAGGGTCCTACAATGAGCAGTTCTTC. Protein: CSVVDRGLGSYNEQFF.

V is TRBV27 and J is TRBJ2-5; D gene unclear. The CDR3 is 13 residues long. The V gene lost 3 bases and the J gene lost 5 bases, with 10 bases spanning the gap. Germline CDR1 reads MNHEY; CDR2 reads SMNVEV (reference sequence). This CDR3 is CASSFIPGETQYF. The CDR3 DNA is TGTGCCAGCAGTTTTATACCCGGGGAGACCCAGTACTTC.